This TCR beta chain was observed in a study of blood T cell repertoires in COVID-19. About the study: The United States, Italy and Spain supplied acute and convalescent COVID-19 samples. From T cells, B-cell-depleted T cells, or PBMCs came the material, which was cDNA or gDNA.

Authors' data handling: For nucleated cells, counts were estimated from reference gene primer amplification. The method was immunoSEQ multiplex PCR; TCRdb's version includes in-frame clones alone and lacks a portion of them. V, J and clone size derive from that table, while D and trimming were established from the DNA sequence. The table has around 310,000 clones, approximately 91% seen once; the top ten hold under 15%. The receptor's source is an older woman with acute or convalescent COVID-19. Sequences were obtained from peripheral blood.

The CDR3 DNA reads as TGTGCCAGCAGCTTAGCGCCGGGGAGGGGGACTGAAGCTTTCTTT. Its translation is CASSLAPGRGTEAFF. The rearrangement joins TRBV7-2 to TRBJ1-1, with D maybe TRBD1 (6 bases). CDR3 length equals 15 residues. V was pared by 0 bases and J by 5 bases, with 13 bases between. Germline CDR1 and CDR2: SGHTA and FQGNSA. The entire variable domain, with the rest obtained from reference TRBV7-2 and TRBJ1-1, is as follows: GAGVSQSPSNKVTEKGKDVELRCDPISGHTALYWYRQSLGQGLEFLIYFQGNSAPDKSGLPSDRFSAERTGGSVSTLTIQRTQQEDSAVYLCASSLAPGRGTEAFFGQGTRLTVV.